A selection of T cell receptor beta chains follows, all from one sample in a study of cytomegalovirus exposure and HLA in healthy donors. Clones were sequenced by immunoSEQ multiplex PCR, and TCRdb holds only the in-frame ones, with some missing. The data show approximately 150,000 clones, about three quarters seen once. The sequenced material came from PBMCs. The receptors were gathered from a middle-aged man in good health and CMV-seropositive. Each CDR3 is given with its conserved first and last residue.

v_call: TRBV5-4; j_call: TRBJ1-4; cdr3_aa: CASSPRGGVEKLFF
v_call: TRBV12-5; j_call: TRBJ2-3; cdr3_aa: CASGLVPPYTDTQYF
v_call: TRBV13; j_call: TRBJ2-7; cdr3_aa: CASSNGLTYEQYF
v_call: TRBV19; j_call: TRBJ1-1; cdr3_aa: CASGGVNTEAFF
v_call: TRBV4-2; j_call: TRBJ2-5; cdr3_aa: CASSQNPAPGWAQYF
v_call: TRBV7-2; j_call: TRBJ2-5; cdr3_aa: CASSSRLSSGGETQYF
v_call: TRBV28; j_call: TRBJ1-4; cdr3_aa: CASSPGQQEEKLFF
v_call: TRBV27; j_call: TRBJ2-7; cdr3_aa: CASSLFLGNFNEQYF
v_call: TRBV10-3; j_call: TRBJ2-2; cdr3_aa: CAISPLQGNTGELFF
v_call: TRBV5-6; j_call: TRBJ2-5; cdr3_aa: CASSVPTGVRETQYF
v_call: TRBV14; j_call: TRBJ1-1; cdr3_aa: CASSHLGQGNTEAFF
v_call: TRBV6-1; j_call: TRBJ1-4; cdr3_aa: CASSQGTGITTNEKLFF
v_call: TRBV18; j_call: TRBJ2-7; cdr3_aa: CASSPPTSGGTYEQYF
v_call: TRBV27; j_call: TRBJ2-7; cdr3_aa: CASSLTGGLGEQYF
v_call: TRBV6-5; j_call: TRBJ1-5; cdr3_aa: CASTPKGHRNQPQHF
v_call: TRBV10-1; j_call: TRBJ2-3; cdr3_aa: CASSDTLAVLGPDTQYF
v_call: TRBV15; j_call: TRBJ2-7; cdr3_aa: CATSRALGRGWLATNHEQYF
v_call: TRBV5-4; j_call: TRBJ2-1; cdr3_aa: CASSLRQVNEQFF
v_call: TRBV6-6; j_call: TRBJ2-3; cdr3_aa: CASSRSLADTQYF
v_call: TRBV5-1; j_call: TRBJ2-3; cdr3_aa: CASSFQGISTDTQYF
v_call: TRBV6-5; j_call: TRBJ2-7; cdr3_aa: CASSYGTGNPYEQYF
v_call: TRBV6-5; j_call: TRBJ2-7; cdr3_aa: CASSLGTSGIYEQYF
v_call: TRBV5-1; j_call: TRBJ2-3; cdr3_aa: CASSFSGSDTQYF
v_call: TRBV2; j_call: TRBJ2-1; cdr3_aa: CASSERAGEAYEQFF
v_call: TRBV2; j_call: TRBJ1-5; cdr3_aa: CASRRGSEDQPQHF
v_call: TRBV15; j_call: TRBJ2-5; cdr3_aa: CATSRDPGGAETQYF
v_call: TRBV7-3; j_call: TRBJ2-3; cdr3_aa: CASSLFGGSTDTQYF
v_call: TRBV5-1; j_call: TRBJ2-7; cdr3_aa: CASSLAGLAGGISYEQYF